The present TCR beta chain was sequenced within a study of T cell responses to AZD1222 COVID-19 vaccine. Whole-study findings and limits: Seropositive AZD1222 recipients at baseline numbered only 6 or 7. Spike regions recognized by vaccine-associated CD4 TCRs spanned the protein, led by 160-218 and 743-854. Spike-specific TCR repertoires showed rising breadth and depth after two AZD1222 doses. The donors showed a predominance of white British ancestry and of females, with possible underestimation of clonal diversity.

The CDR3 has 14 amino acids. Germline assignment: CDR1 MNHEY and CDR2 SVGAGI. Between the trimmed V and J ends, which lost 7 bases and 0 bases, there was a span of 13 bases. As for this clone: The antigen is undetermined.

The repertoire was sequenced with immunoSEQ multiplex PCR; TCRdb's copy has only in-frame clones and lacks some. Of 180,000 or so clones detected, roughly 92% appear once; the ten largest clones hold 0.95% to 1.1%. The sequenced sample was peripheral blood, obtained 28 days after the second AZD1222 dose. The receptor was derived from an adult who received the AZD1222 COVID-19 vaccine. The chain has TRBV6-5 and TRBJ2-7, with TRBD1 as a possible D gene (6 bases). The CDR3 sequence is CASIKDRRSYEQYF. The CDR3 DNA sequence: TGTGCCAGCATAAAAGACAGGCGCTCCTACGAGCAGTACTTC.